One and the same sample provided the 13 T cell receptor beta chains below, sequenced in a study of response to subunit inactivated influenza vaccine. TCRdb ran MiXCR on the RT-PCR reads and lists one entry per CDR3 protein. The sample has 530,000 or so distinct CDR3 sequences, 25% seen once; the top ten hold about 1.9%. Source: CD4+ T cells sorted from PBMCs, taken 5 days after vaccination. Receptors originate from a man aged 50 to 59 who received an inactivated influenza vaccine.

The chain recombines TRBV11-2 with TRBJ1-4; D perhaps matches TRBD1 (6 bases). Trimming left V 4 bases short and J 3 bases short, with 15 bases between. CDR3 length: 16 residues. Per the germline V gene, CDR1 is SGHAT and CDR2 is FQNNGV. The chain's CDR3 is CASSSTGRGANEKLFF. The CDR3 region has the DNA TGTGCCAGCAGCTCTACAGGGAGGGGAGCTAATGAAAAACTGTTTTTT.

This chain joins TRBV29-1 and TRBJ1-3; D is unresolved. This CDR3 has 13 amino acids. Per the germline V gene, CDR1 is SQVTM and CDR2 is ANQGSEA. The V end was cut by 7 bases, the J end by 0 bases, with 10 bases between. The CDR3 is CSAASGSGNTIYF. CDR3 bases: TGCAGCGCCGCCAGTGGCTCTGGAAACACCATATATTTT.

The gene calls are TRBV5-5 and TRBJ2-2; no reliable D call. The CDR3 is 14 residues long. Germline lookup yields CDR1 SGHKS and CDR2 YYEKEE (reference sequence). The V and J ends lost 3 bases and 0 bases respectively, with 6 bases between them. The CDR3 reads CASSWGTNTGELFF. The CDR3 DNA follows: TGTGCCAGCAGCTGGGGAACGAACACCGGGGAGCTGTTTTTT.

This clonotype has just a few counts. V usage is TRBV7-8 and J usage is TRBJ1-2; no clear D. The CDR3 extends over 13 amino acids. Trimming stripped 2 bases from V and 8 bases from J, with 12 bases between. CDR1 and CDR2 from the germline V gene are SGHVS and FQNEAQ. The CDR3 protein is CASSLRRTAGYTF. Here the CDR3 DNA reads TGTGCCAGCAGCTTACGTCGGACCGCCGGCTACACCTTC.

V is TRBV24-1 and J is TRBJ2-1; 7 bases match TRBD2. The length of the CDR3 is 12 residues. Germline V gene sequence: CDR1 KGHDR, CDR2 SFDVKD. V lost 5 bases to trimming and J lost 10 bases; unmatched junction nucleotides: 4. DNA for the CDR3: TGTGCCACCAGTGCGGGGGGTAACGAGCAGTTCTTC. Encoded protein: CATSAGGNEQFF.

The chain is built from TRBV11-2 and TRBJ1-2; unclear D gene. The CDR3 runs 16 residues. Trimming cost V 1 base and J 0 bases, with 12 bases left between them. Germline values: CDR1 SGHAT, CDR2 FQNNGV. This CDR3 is CASSLAGPRSNYGYTF. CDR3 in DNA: TGTGCCAGCAGCTTAGCTGGGCCCAGATCTAACTATGGCTACACCTTC. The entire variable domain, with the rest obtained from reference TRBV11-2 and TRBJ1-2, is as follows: EAGVAQSPRYKIIEKRQSVAFWCNPISGHATLYWYQQILGQGPKLLIQFQNNGVVDDSQLPKDRFSAERLKGVDSTLKIQPAKLEDSAVYLCASSLAGPRSNYGYTFGSGTRLTVV.

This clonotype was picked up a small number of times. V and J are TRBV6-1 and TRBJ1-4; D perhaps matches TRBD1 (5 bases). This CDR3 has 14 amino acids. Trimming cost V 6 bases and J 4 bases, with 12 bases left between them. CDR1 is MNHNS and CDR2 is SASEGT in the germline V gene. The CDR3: CASRSGRSNEKLFF. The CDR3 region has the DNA TGTGCCAGCAGATCGGGACGGAGTAATGAAAAACTGTTTTTT.

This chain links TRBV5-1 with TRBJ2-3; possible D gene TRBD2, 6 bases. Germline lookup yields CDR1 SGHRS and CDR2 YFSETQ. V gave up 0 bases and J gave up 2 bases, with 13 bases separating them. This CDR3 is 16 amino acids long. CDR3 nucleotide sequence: TGCGCCAGCAGCTTGGCGGTGGGACTCGTCACAGATACGCAGTATTTT. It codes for CASSLAVGLVTDTQYF.

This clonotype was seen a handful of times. CDR3 amino acids: CASSHGRREFYNEQFF. In DNA form, the CDR3 reads TGTGCCAGCAGCCACGGGCGGCGGGAGTTTTACAATGAGCAGTTCTTC. V is TRBV12-3 or TRBV12-4 and J is TRBJ2-1; TRBD2 aligns across 7 bases. With 6 bases clipped from V and 4 bases from J, the junction kept 12 bases outside the gene matches. The CDR3 extends over 16 amino acids.

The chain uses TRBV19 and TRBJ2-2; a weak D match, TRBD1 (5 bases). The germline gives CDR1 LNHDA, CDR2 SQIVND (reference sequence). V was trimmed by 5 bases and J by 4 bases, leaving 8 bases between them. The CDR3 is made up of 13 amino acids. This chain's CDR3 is CASSRQFTGELFF. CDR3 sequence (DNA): TGTGCCAGTAGTCGACAGTTCACCGGGGAGCTGTTTTTT.

In DNA form, the CDR3 reads TGTGCCAGCAGCCAGGGGGCCGTCCCCACTAACAATGAGCAGTTCTTC. This translates into CASSQGAVPTNNEQFF. V and J are TRBV9 and TRBJ2-1; 8 bases are a match to TRBD1. V gave up 4 bases and J gave up 5 bases; unmatched junction bases: 11. The CDR3 is made up of 16 amino acids. From germline, CDR1 is SGDLS and CDR2 YYNGEE.

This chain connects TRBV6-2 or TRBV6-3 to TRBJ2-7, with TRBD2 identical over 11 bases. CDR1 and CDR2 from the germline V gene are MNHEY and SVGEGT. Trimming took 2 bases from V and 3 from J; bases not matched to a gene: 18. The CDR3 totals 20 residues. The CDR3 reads CASSYLKDRSGLADLYEQYF. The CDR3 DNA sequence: TGTGCCAGCAGTTACCTAAAGGACAGGTCGGGACTAGCGGATCTCTACGAGCAGTACTTC.

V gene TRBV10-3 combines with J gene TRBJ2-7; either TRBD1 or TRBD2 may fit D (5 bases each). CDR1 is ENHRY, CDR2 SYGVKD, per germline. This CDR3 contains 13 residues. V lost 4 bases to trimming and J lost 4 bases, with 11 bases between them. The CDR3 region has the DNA TGTGCCATCAGTGCTGAGGGACCTTACGAGCAGTACTTC. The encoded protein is CAISAEGPYEQYF.